This passage covers 24 T cell receptor beta chains from one sample sequenced in a study of a mutant IDH1 vaccine in newly diagnosed glioma. Time point reported: week 11, during vaccination. Vaccine doses each comprised 300 ug of mutant IDH1 20-mer peptide, with topical imiquimod. This table comes from immunoSEQ multiplex PCR, and its TCRdb copy is limited to in-frame clones, with some not included. The table records some 64,000 clones, about four fifths of them present only once. Their cognate antigens are unknown. Source: PBMCs, taken from a glioma patient whose treatment included an IDH1 peptide vaccine. These receptors were obtained from a woman in her fifties or sixties with glioma.

V gene TRBV5-4 combines with J gene TRBJ2-1; D is unclear. This CDR3 is built from 18 residues. Germline V gives CDR1 SGHNT, CDR2 YYREEE (reference sequence). Trimming shortened V by 1 base and J by 1 base, and 18 bases separated the two germline ends. Here the CDR3 reads CASSLSMSSPRSYNEQFF. The CDR3 coding sequence is TGTGCCAGCAGCTTGAGTATGTCGTCCCCCAGGTCCTACAATGAGCAGTTCTTC. The full variable domain, in which reference TRBV5-4 and TRBJ2-1 provide the parts outside the CDR3, is ETGVTQSPTHLIKTRGQQVTLRCSSQSGHNTVSWYQQALGQGPQFIFQYYREEENGRGNFPPRFSGLQFPNYSSELNVNALELDDSALYLCASSLSMSSPRSYNEQFFGPGTRLTVL.

V gene TRBV9 combines with J gene TRBJ1-1; D uncertain. Trimming pared 0 bases from V and 4 bases from J, leaving 10 bases between. This CDR3 has 14 amino acids. CDR1 is SGDLS and CDR2 is YYNGEE in the germline V gene. Written as DNA, the CDR3 is TGTGCCAGCAGCGTAGACGTGGAAGGCACTGAAGCTTTCTTT. As protein: CASSVDVEGTEAFF.

The chain combines TRBV4-1 with TRBJ1-1, with D tentatively TRBD1 (6 bases). The germline V gene has CDR1 MGHRA and CDR2 YSYEKL. Trimming removed 4 bases from V and 4 bases from J, with 10 bases in between. The CDR3 is made up of 13 amino acids. The CDR3 loop reads CASSPEGGTEAFF. CDR3 DNA: TGCGCCAGCAGCCCCGAAGGGGGCACTGAAGCTTTCTTT.

The rearrangement uses TRBV14 and TRBJ1-2; no clear D gene. The CDR3 sequence is 13 residues long. CDR1 SGHDN and CDR2 FVKESK come from the germline V gene. With 0 bases removed from V and 5 bases from J, the gap between germline ends came to 7 bases. CDR3 DNA sequence: TGTGCCAGCAGCCAAGAGCGGGGATATGGCTACACCTTC. It encodes CASSQERGYGYTF.

The CDR3 nucleotides read TGCGCCAGCAGCGAGAGTATAAACTATGGCTACACCTTC. Protein product: CASSESINYGYTF. V and J are TRBV5-1 and TRBJ1-2; no clear D. The length of the CDR3 is 13 residues. Deletions cut 4 bases from V and 2 bases from J, with 9 bases between. The germline V gene encodes CDR1 SGHRS and CDR2 YFSETQ.

The chain uses TRBV30 and TRBJ1-2; 8 bases map to TRBD1. V dropped 7 bases and J dropped 8; count of bases not matched to a gene: 9. The CDR3 runs to 12 residues. Germline-derived CDR1 and CDR2 are GTSNPN and SVGIG (reference sequence). The CDR3 reads CASGQGARGYTF. The CDR3 DNA is TGTGCCTCGGGGCAGGGGGCTCGCGGCTACACCTTC.

The rearrangement links TRBV28 to TRBJ1-3; unclear D gene. This CDR3 spans 16 amino acids. CDR1 and CDR2 from the germline V gene are MDHEN and SYDVKM. The V end was cut by 3 bases, the J end by 0 bases, with 12 bases between. The CDR3, as DNA: TGTGCCAGCAGTTTCGGCCTATCCATCTCTGGAAACACCATATATTTT. Its translation: CASSFGLSISGNTIYF.

The V call is TRBV5-1, the J call TRBJ1-5, with D possibly matching TRBD1 (6 bases). Germline CDR1 and CDR2: SGHRS and YFSETQ. CDR3 length: 13 amino acids. V shed 4 bases and J shed 5 bases, with 10 bases lying between them. CDR3 region: CASSKGVDQPQHF. In nucleotides, the CDR3 is TGCGCCAGCAGCAAGGGGGTAGATCAGCCCCAGCATTTT.

The rearrangement joins TRBV7-2 to TRBJ2-1; 11 bases are shared with TRBD2. V dropped 3 bases and J dropped 10; count of bases not matched to a gene: 2. CDR1 is SGHTA, CDR2 FQGNSA, per germline. The CDR3 is 13 amino acids. Here the CDR3 reads CASSFSGRVEQFF. In DNA, the CDR3 is TGTGCCAGCAGCTTTAGCGGGAGGGTGGAGCAGTTCTTC.

J is TRBJ2-5 and V is TRBV9, with a weak D call TRBD1 (6 bases). The ends were cut back, 3 bases at V and 2 bases at J, with 11 bases in the middle. CDR3 size: 14 residues. Germline CDR1 and CDR2: SGDLS and YYNGEE. The CDR3 loop is CASSGGGLQETQYF. The CDR3 region has the DNA TGTGCCAGCAGCGGAGGGGGATTACAAGAGACCCAGTACTTC.

The chain is built from TRBV5-5 and TRBJ2-3, with no clear D. CDR3 length equals 14 residues. V shed 4 bases and J shed 4 bases, with 13 bases lying between them. Germline CDR1 reads SGHKS; CDR2 reads YYEKEE (reference sequence). CDR3 DNA: TGTGCCAGCAGCACCCCTAGTGGCCCAGATACGCAGTATTTT. Translation gives CASSTPSGPDTQYF.

In its sample, this clone was seen once. The chain recombines TRBV18 with TRBJ1-1, with D unclear. Germline V CDR1 and CDR2: KGHSH, LQKENI. The CDR3 has 15 amino acids. V dropped 4 bases and J dropped 3 bases, with 15 bases sitting between them. The CDR3 DNA reads TGTGCCAGCTCACTAAGACCTGACGACTACACTGAAGCTTTCTTT. Translation gives CASSLRPDDYTEAFF. Full variable domain (remainder filled in from reference TRBV18 and TRBJ1-1): NAGVMQNPRHLVRRRGQEARLRCSPMKGHSHVYWYRQLPEEGLKFMVYLQKENIIDESGMPKERFSAEFPKEGPSILRIQQVVRGDSAAYFCASSLRPDDYTEAFFGQGTRLTVV.

The chain recombines TRBV7-9 with TRBJ1-1; TRBD1 agrees at 7 bases. Germline CDR1 and CDR2: SEHNR and FQNEAQ (reference sequence). The CDR3 length is 15 residues. Trimming took 5 bases from V and 0 from J; bases not matched to a gene: 6. The CDR3 reads CASSTRDSLNTEAFF. The CDR3 DNA follows: TGTGCCAGCAGCACCCGGGACAGCTTGAACACTGAAGCTTTCTTT.

The chain recombines TRBV10-1 with TRBJ1-2; 8 bases fit TRBD1. From germline, CDR1 is WNHNN and CDR2 SYGVQD (reference sequence). J was trimmed by 3 bases and V by 6 bases; bases with no gene match: 6. This CDR3 region has 14 residues. Here the CDR3 reads CASRTGVSDYGYTF. For the CDR3, the DNA is TGCGCCAGCAGGACAGGGGTATCGGACTATGGCTACACCTTC.

V and J are TRBV18 and TRBJ1-1; D not resolved. V lost 3 bases and J 1 base, leaving 9 bases between the germline ends. The CDR3 is 14 amino acids. Germline V CDR1 and CDR2: KGHSH, LQKENI. Here the CDR3 reads CASSPAVENTEAFF. The CDR3 nucleotides are TGTGCCAGCTCACCGGCGGTTGAGAACACTGAAGCTTTCTTT.

This clone was observed once. This rearrangement joins TRBV5-1 to TRBJ1-3, with D possibly TRBD1 on 5 matching bases. The CDR3 has 15 amino acids. V was shortened by 4 bases and J by 0 bases, with 11 bases between the two germline ends. Germline lookup yields CDR1 SGHRS and CDR2 YFSETQ. The CDR3 is CASSHRQSSGNTIYF. The CDR3 bases are TGCGCCAGCAGCCATCGACAGAGCTCTGGAAACACCATATATTTT.

The chain uses TRBV9 and TRBJ1-1, with D perhaps TRBD1 (5 bases). The CDR3 is made up of 14 amino acids. V lost 0 bases, J lost 11 bases, and 17 bases lay in between. Germline V CDR1 and CDR2: SGDLS, YYNGEE. The CDR3 bases are TGTGCCAGCAGCGTAGCTAAGGGGAAGGGGCCCGCTTTCTTT. This translates into CASSVAKGKGPAFF. Based on the CDR3 plus reference TRBV9 and TRBJ1-1, the full variable domain is DSGVTQTPKHLITATGQRVTLRCSPRSGDLSVYWYQQSLDQGLQFLIQYYNGEERAKGNILERFSAQQFPDLHSELNLSSLELGDSALYFCASSVAKGKGPAFFGQGTRLTVV.

V usage is TRBV5-6 and J usage is TRBJ1-1; D possibly corresponds to TRBD1 (5 bases). Germline assignment: CDR1 SGHDT and CDR2 YYEEEE. V shed 0 bases and J shed 0 bases, with 15 bases lying between them. The CDR3 spans 17 residues. The CDR3 sequence is CASSLANRGLMNTEAFF. The CDR3 bases are TGTGCCAGCAGCTTGGCCAACCGGGGCCTAATGAACACTGAAGCTTTCTTT. Based on the CDR3 plus reference TRBV5-6 and TRBJ1-1, the full variable domain is DAGVTQSPTHLIKTRGQQVTLRCSPKSGHDTVSWYQQALGQGPQFIFQYYEEEERQRGNFPDRFSGHQFPNYSSELNVNALLLGDSALYLCASSLANRGLMNTEAFFGQGTRLTVV.

This CDR3 is CASSQGQLNYGYTF. The DNA of the CDR3 is TGCGCCAGCAGCCAAGGACAGCTTAACTATGGCTACACCTTC. V gene TRBV4-1 combines with J gene TRBJ1-2; D is possibly TRBD1 (5 bases). CDR1 is MGHRA and CDR2 is YSYEKL in the germline V gene. The CDR3 sequence is 14 residues long. V lost 1 base to trimming and J lost 1 base, with 7 bases between them.

The chain couples TRBV2 to TRBJ1-4; no clear D gene. Germline loops: CDR1 SNHLY, CDR2 FYNNEI. This CDR3 is built from 14 residues. The V and J ends lost 3 bases and 3 bases respectively, with 8 bases between them. The CDR3 bases are TGTGCCAGCAGTGACGGGGTGTCTAATGAAAAACTGTTTTTT. The encoded protein is CASSDGVSNEKLFF.

This chain links TRBV9 with TRBJ2-7; 9 bases are a match to TRBD2. Germline-derived CDR1 and CDR2 are SGDLS and YYNGEE. The V and J ends lost 3 bases and 3 bases, in that order; junction bases with no gene match: 7. The CDR3 totals 15 residues. CDR3: CASSGTAGGYYEQYF. The CDR3 DNA reads TGTGCCAGCAGCGGCACAGCGGGGGGATACTACGAGCAGTACTTC.

This chain links TRBV5-6 with TRBJ1-2; D unresolved. Looked up from germline, CDR1 is SGHDT and CDR2 is YYEEEE. Trimming cost V 0 bases and J 0 bases, with 12 bases left between them. The CDR3 is 16 residues long. The CDR3 loop reads CASSLVAAVSNYGYTF. The DNA for the CDR3 is TGTGCCAGCAGCTTGGTAGCGGCAGTTTCTAACTATGGCTACACCTTC.

The chain has TRBV19 and TRBJ1-1, with D possibly matching TRBD1 (6 bases). This CDR3 comprises 13 residues. Between the trimmed V and J ends, which lost 8 bases and 6 bases, there was a span of 16 bases. CDR1 and CDR2 (germline): LNHDA, SQIVND (reference sequence). The CDR3 spells CASSFQGHSEAFF. The CDR3 region has the DNA TGTGCCAGTTCTTTCCAGGGACACTCTGAAGCTTTCTTT.

This chain uses TRBV5-1 with TRBJ1-4, with TRBD1 identical over 10 bases. V trimming: 5 bases; J trimming: 3 bases; junction bases outside the gene matches: 4. This CDR3 spans 15 amino acids. Germline V gene sequence: CDR1 SGHRS, CDR2 YFSETQ. The CDR3 DNA reads as TGCGCCAGCAGAGACAGGGGGCAATCTAATGAAAAACTGTTTTTT. Protein sequence: CASRDRGQSNEKLFF. Filled out from reference TRBV5-1 and TRBJ1-4, the complete variable domain reads KAGVTQTPRYLIKTRGQQVTLSCSPISGHRSVSWYQQTPGQGLQFLFEYFSETQRNKGNFPGRFSGRQFSNSRSEMNVSTLELGDSALYLCASRDRGQSNEKLFFGSGTQLSVL.